The 25 T cell receptor beta chains given below trace back to one sample, sequenced in a study of monozygotic twins with cystic fibrosis. TCRdb's copy holds only in-frame clones and misses some; the assay was immunoSEQ multiplex PCR. The sample includes roughly 25,000 clones, approximately 96% seen only once; the top ten take 2.7%. The specimen was blood. The receptors here all came from a girl aged 2 to 10 with cystic fibrosis.

The gene calls are TRBV25-1 and TRBJ2-3; 10 bases align to TRBD1. Per germline, CDR1 MGHDK and CDR2 SYGVNS. The J segment lost 11 bases and the V segment lost 2 bases, leaving 4 bases of the junction unmatched. The CDR3 runs 13 residues. This CDR3 is CASSEKDRGVQYF. For the CDR3, the DNA is TGTGCCAGCAGTGAAAAGGACAGGGGGGTGCAGTATTTT.

V is TRBV5-1 and J is TRBJ2-5; D is unclear. Trimming cost V 0 bases and J 2 bases, with 11 bases left between them. The CDR3 is 15 amino acids. CDR1 and CDR2 (germline): SGHRS, YFSETQ. The CDR3 region is CASSLEGTIQETQYF. The CDR3, as DNA: TGCGCCAGCAGCTTGGAGGGAACGATACAAGAGACCCAGTACTTC.

Only one count was recorded for this clone. The rearrangement links TRBV5-1 to TRBJ2-7; D unresolved. The CDR3 length is 16 residues. The V gene's germline CDR1 is SGHRS and CDR2 YFSETQ. The V and J ends lost 0 bases and 3 bases respectively, with 16 bases between them. This CDR3 reads CASSLEFGSGYYEQYF. The CDR3 DNA reads TGCGCCAGCAGCTTGGAGTTTGGCAGTGGGTACTACGAGCAGTACTTC. Combining the CDR3 with reference TRBV5-1 and TRBJ2-7 gives the whole variable domain KAGVTQTPRYLIKTRGQQVTLSCSPISGHRSVSWYQQTPGQGLQFLFEYFSETQRNKGNFPGRFSGRQFSNSRSEMNVSTLELGDSALYLCASSLEFGSGYYEQYFGPGTRLTVT.

The V call is TRBV7-2, the J call TRBJ2-7; the D is unclear. The germline CDR1 and CDR2 sequences are SGHTA and FQGNSA. Trimming removed 5 bases from V and 4 bases from J, with 6 bases in between. This CDR3 is 11 amino acids long. The CDR3, as DNA: TGTGCCAGCAGCGCCGATTACGAGCAGTACTTC. The encoded protein is CASSADYEQYF.

The chain is built from TRBV4-1 and TRBJ2-6; D is possibly TRBD1 or TRBD2 (5 bases each). The germline gives CDR1 MGHRA, CDR2 YSYEKL. V dropped 6 bases and J dropped 11 bases, with 20 bases sitting between them. The CDR3 is made up of 15 amino acids. CDR3 protein: CASSMDGTAKDVLTF. The CDR3 region has the DNA TGCGCCAGCAGTATGGACGGGACGGCAAAAGACGTCCTGACTTTC.

This chain joins TRBV4-2 and TRBJ2-1; D may be TRBD2 (6 bases). V dropped 0 bases and J dropped 6 bases, with 15 bases sitting between them. Germline V gene sequence: CDR1 LGHNA, CDR2 YNFKEQ. CDR3 size: 16 residues. The CDR3 sequence is CASSQEGPGAGNEQFF. The CDR3 DNA reads TGTGCCAGCAGCCAAGAGGGACCGGGAGCCGGCAATGAGCAGTTCTTC.

This clone appeared a few times. The chain has TRBV5-1 and TRBJ2-7; TRBD2 matches 14 bases. Losses at the gene ends were 4 bases for V and 5 bases for J; bases not matched to a gene: 5. Germline V lookup: CDR1 SGHRS, CDR2 YFSETQ. The CDR3 extends over 15 amino acids. Here the CDR3 reads CASSLGTSGRNEQYF. The CDR3 DNA reads TGCGCCAGCAGCCTCGGGACTAGCGGGAGAAACGAGCAGTACTTC.

The chain joins TRBV28 to TRBJ2-3; 8 positions agree with TRBD2. After removal of 2 bases from V and 2 bases from J, the junction contained 3 bases not matched to a gene. Germline lookup yields CDR1 MDHEN and CDR2 SYDVKM. The CDR3 has 15 residues. CDR3 amino acids: CASSLEGLDTDTQYF. CDR3 DNA: TGTGCCAGCAGTTTAGAGGGACTAGACACAGATACGCAGTATTTT.

This clone was detected only a few times. The rearrangement joins TRBV2 to TRBJ2-2, with no clear D. Per germline, CDR1 SNHLY and CDR2 FYNNEI. The CDR3 is made up of 13 amino acids. Trimming removed 8 bases at V and 5 bases at J, with 12 bases between. The CDR3, as DNA: TGTGCCAGCTCGAACACTGAGACCGGGGAGCTGTTTTTT. It encodes CASSNTETGELFF.

The J gene is TRBJ2-7, the V gene TRBV9, with 7 bases identical to TRBD1. V dropped 3 bases and J dropped 5; count of bases not matched to a gene: 14. The germline V gene has CDR1 SGDLS and CDR2 YYNGEE. This CDR3 is 16 amino acids long. In nucleotides, the CDR3 is TGTGCCAGCAGCGCCCGTACCGGGACAGAATTCCACGAGCAGTACTTC. It encodes CASSARTGTEFHEQYF.

This chain joins TRBV6-1 and TRBJ2-7; 12 nucleotides align to TRBD2. The CDR3 has 15 residues. V lost 2 bases and J lost 5; bases outside the gene matches: 4. Germline CDR1 reads MNHNS; CDR2 reads SASEGT. The CDR3 coding sequence is TGTGCCAGCAGTGAAAGTCTAGCGGGAGGGAACGAGCAGTACTTC. Translating gives CASSESLAGGNEQYF.

This rearrangement joins TRBV11-2 to TRBJ2-5; D is possibly TRBD2 (6 bases). The V end was cut by 3 bases, the J end by 4 bases, with 18 bases between. Germline CDR1 SGHAT, CDR2 FQNNGV. There are 16 residues in the CDR3. The CDR3 DNA sequence: TGTGCCAGCAGCTTCGGGGACTTGATTCGGGTAGAGACCCAGTACTTC. Protein product: CASSFGDLIRVETQYF. The full variable domain, its missing parts supplied by reference TRBV11-2 and TRBJ2-5, is EAGVAQSPRYKIIEKRQSVAFWCNPISGHATLYWYQQILGQGPKLLIQFQNNGVVDDSQLPKDRFSAERLKGVDSTLKIQPAKLEDSAVYLCASSFGDLIRVETQYFGPGTRLLVL.

The chain recombines TRBV10-1 with TRBJ1-1, with TRBD1 identical over 8 bases. With 10 bases clipped from V and 5 bases from J, the junction kept 9 bases outside the gene matches. CDR1 is WNHNN and CDR2 is SYGVQD in the germline V gene (reference sequence). The CDR3 length is 13 residues. CDR3 DNA sequence: TGCGCCACGTCTCAGGGGGCACGTACTGAAGCTTTCTTT. It encodes CATSQGARTEAFF.

This rearrangement joins TRBV7-2 to TRBJ2-7; D is perhaps TRBD1 (5 bases). The CDR3 totals 15 residues. With 1 base removed from V and 0 bases from J, the gap between germline ends came to 10 bases. Germline V gives CDR1 SGHTA, CDR2 FQGNSA. CDR3 in amino acids: CASSLVTVSSYEQYF. DNA of the CDR3: TGTGCCAGCAGCTTAGTGACAGTGAGCTCCTACGAGCAGTACTTC. Based on the CDR3 plus reference TRBV7-2 and TRBJ2-7, the full variable domain is GAGVSQSPSNKVTEKGKDVELRCDPISGHTALYWYRQSLGQGLEFLIYFQGNSAPDKSGLPSDRFSAERTGGSVSTLTIQRTQQEDSAVYLCASSLVTVSSYEQYFGPGTRLTVT.

This clone was counted a single time. J is TRBJ1-1 and V is TRBV11-2; unclear D gene. Germline lookup yields CDR1 SGHAT and CDR2 FQNNGV. The length of the CDR3 is 15 residues. The V end was cut by 1 base, the J end by 5 bases, with 14 bases between. The CDR3: CASSLGVGGKTEAFF. In DNA, the CDR3 is TGTGCCAGCAGCTTAGGTGTAGGAGGAAAGACTGAAGCTTTCTTT.

This chain uses TRBV4-2 with TRBJ2-3; 16 bases align to TRBD2. The CDR3 runs 18 residues. Looked up from germline, CDR1 is LGHNA and CDR2 is YNFKEQ. V shed 1 base, J shed 3 bases, and the junction held 4 bases outside the gene matches. Written as DNA, the CDR3 is TGTGCCAGCAGCCAAGTGGGACTAGCGGGAGGGCGTACAGATACGCAGTATTTT. Amino acids: CASSQVGLAGGRTDTQYF.

The chain employs TRBV29-1 and TRBJ1-2; 9 bases are a match to TRBD1. With V trimmed by 6 bases and J by 8 bases, 7 bases remained unmatched. CDR1 and CDR2 (germline): SQVTM, ANQGSEA. The CDR3 is made up of 12 amino acids. The DNA for the CDR3 is TGCAGCGTCGACCGGACAGGGGACGGCTACACCTTC. Protein sequence: CSVDRTGDGYTF.

The chain is built from TRBV19 and TRBJ1-2; TRBD1 might be the D (5 bases). The CDR3 sequence is 12 residues long. V was clipped by 5 bases and J by 8 bases, with 12 bases between them. Germline CDR1 is LNHDA and CDR2 is SQIVND (reference sequence). CDR3 sequence (DNA): TGTGCCAGTAGTCCCCGGGGACGGGGCTACACCTTC. Amino acids: CASSPRGRGYTF. The whole variable domain, filled in from reference TRBV19 and TRBJ1-2, reads DGGITQSPKYLFRKEGQNVTLSCEQNLNHDAMYWYRQDPGQGLRLIYYSQIVNDFQKGDIAEGYSVSREKKESFPLTVTSAQKNPTAFYLCASSPRGRGYTFGSGTRLTVV.

The rearrangement joins TRBV10-3 to TRBJ2-7; TRBD2 agrees at 11 bases. V trimming: 8 bases; J trimming: 6 bases; junction bases outside the gene matches: 12. CDR1 ENHRY and CDR2 SYGVKD come from the germline V gene. The CDR3 consists of 15 residues. The CDR3 is CAISRTSGSRLEQYF. Here the CDR3 DNA reads TGTGCCATCTCTAGAACTAGCGGGAGTCGTCTCGAGCAGTACTTC.

The V gene is TRBV30, the J gene TRBJ2-1; 14 bases are shared with TRBD2. There are 17 residues in the CDR3. Germline V gene lookup returns CDR1 GTSNPN and CDR2 SVGIG (reference sequence). Losses at the gene ends were 5 bases for V and 4 bases for J; bases not matched to a gene: 10. CDR3 sequence (DNA): TGTGCCTGGCGTTTTCGGACTAGCGGGAGGATTTACAATGAGCAGTTCTTC. Translated, it gives CAWRFRTSGRIYNEQFF. The variable domain in full, completed from reference TRBV30 and TRBJ2-1, reads SQTIHQWPATLVQPVGSPLSLECTVEGTSNPNLYWYRQAAGRGLQLLFYSVGIGQISSEVPQNLSASRPQDRQFILSSKKLLLSDSGFYLCAWRFRTSGRIYNEQFFGPGTRLTVL.

The V call is TRBV30, the J call TRBJ2-6, with D possibly TRBD1 on 6 matching bases. This CDR3 region has 18 residues. From germline, CDR1 is GTSNPN and CDR2 SVGIG (reference sequence). V was clipped by 0 bases and J by 0 bases, with 15 bases between them. In nucleotides, the CDR3 is TGTGCCTGGAGTGTAGGGGGTAGGGGCCGCTCTGGGGCCAACGTCCTGACTTTC. Its translation is CAWSVGGRGRSGANVLTF.

The chain recombines TRBV5-1 with TRBJ1-2, with D tentatively TRBD1 (5 bases). Per the germline V gene, CDR1 is SGHRS and CDR2 is YFSETQ. V gave up 2 bases and J gave up 7 bases, with 6 bases separating them. The CDR3 totals 11 residues. CDR3 amino acids: CASSFGGGYTF. The CDR3 DNA reads TGCGCCAGCAGCTTTGGGGGTGGCTACACCTTC.

J is TRBJ2-1 and V is TRBV14; 7 bases line up with TRBD2. Looked up from germline, CDR1 is SGHDN and CDR2 is FVKESK. The CDR3 runs to 18 residues. Losses at the gene ends were 1 base for V and 8 bases for J; bases not matched to a gene: 17. CDR3 DNA: TGTGCCAGCAGCCAAGTGGGTTCCGGAAGACTAGCTCTCGATGAGCAGTTCTTC. This sequence encodes CASSQVGSGRLALDEQFF.

The V gene is TRBV28, the J gene TRBJ2-3, with 11 positions matching TRBD1. There are 14 residues in the CDR3. J gave up 8 bases and V 8 bases, and 9 bases lay outside the gene matches. Germline-derived CDR1 and CDR2 are MDHEN and SYDVKM. The CDR3 loop is CASGGQGGRGTQYF. CDR3 DNA: TGTGCCAGCGGGGGACAGGGGGGCCGGGGTACGCAGTATTTT.

In DNA, the CDR3 is TGTGCCTGGAGTGTAGGACAGGGAGGGGGACGGAGCAATCAGCCCCAGCATTTT. This translates into CAWSVGQGGGRSNQPQHF. The chain uses TRBV30 and TRBJ1-5; 8 bases align to TRBD1. The V gene end was trimmed by 0 bases and the J gene end by 1 base; junction bases not matched to a gene: 11. This CDR3 is 18 amino acids long. The germline V gene has CDR1 GTSNPN and CDR2 SVGIG (reference sequence). Supplemented by reference TRBV30 and TRBJ1-5, the full variable domain reads SQTIHQWPATLVQPVGSPLSLECTVEGTSNPNLYWYRQAAGRGLQLLFYSVGIGQISSEVPQNLSASRPQDRQFILSSKKLLLSDSGFYLCAWSVGQGGGRSNQPQHFGDGTRLSIL.